Listed here are 26 T cell receptor beta chains from one sample, sequenced in a study of CD8 T cells in Susac syndrome (dated by TCRdb to about 2019). Library creation used the immunoSEQ multiplex PCR assay. RNA was extracted with the RNeasy kit and roughly 0.45 to 1 ug was reverse transcribed using random hexamers. The public reads were reprocessed in TCRdb via fastp at Q25 and MiXCR, keeping in-frame beta chains. One record per CDR3 amino acid sequence lists the most common genes and DNA. Here the sample has about 300,000 distinct CDR3 sequences; about 82% occur a single time. The ten largest clones represent 0.2% to 0.25% of the sample. Sequenced input: CD8+ T cells from PBMCs. These receptors were obtained from a human donor with multiple sclerosis.

CDR3 loop: CASSLYSTDTQYF. CDR3 sequence (DNA): TGTGCCAGCAGCTTATACTCCACAGATACGCAGTATTTT. The V and J genes are TRBV11-2 and TRBJ2-3; no firm D call. There are 13 residues in the CDR3. V lost 2 bases and J 2 bases, leaving 5 bases between the germline ends. Germline V gene sequence: CDR1 SGHAT, CDR2 FQNNGV.

This clonotype was picked up one time. The chain uses TRBV6-6 and TRBJ1-1; unclear D gene. CDR1 is MNHNY and CDR2 is SVGAGI in the germline V gene (reference sequence). V shed 4 bases and J shed 5 bases, with 14 bases lying between them. The CDR3 loop spans 14 amino acids. CDR3 sequence (DNA): TGTGCCAGCAGTTCCGCCGGGTCTGGAACTGAAGCTTTCTTT. It encodes CASSSAGSGTEAFF.

V is TRBV30 and J is TRBJ2-2; D unresolved. CDR3 length: 13 amino acids. V was shortened by 4 bases and J by 6 bases, with 12 bases between the two germline ends. Germline CDR1 GTSNPN, CDR2 SVGIG (reference sequence). The CDR3 protein is CAWTMLGPGELFF. The CDR3 coding sequence is TGTGCCTGGACAATGCTCGGCCCCGGGGAGCTGTTTTTT.

This clonotype was detected a few times. The chain couples TRBV7-8 to TRBJ1-5; the D gene is possibly TRBD1 (5 bases). This CDR3 has 15 amino acids. Germline V gives CDR1 SGHVS, CDR2 FQNEAQ. The V end was cut by 6 bases, the J end by 5 bases, with 17 bases between. CDR3 sequence: CASSPDSRADQPQHF. The CDR3 nucleotides are TGTGCCAGCAGTCCGGACTCCAGGGCGGATCAGCCCCAGCATTTT.

This chain uses TRBV7-8 with TRBJ1-2, with D unclear. The CDR3 length is 15 residues. Trimming left V 5 bases short and J 3 bases short, with 16 bases between. The germline CDR1 and CDR2 sequences are SGHVS and FQNEAQ. For the CDR3, the DNA is TGTGCCAGCAGCGCAGAGACGGGAGGATACTATGGCTACACCTTC. Translating gives CASSAETGGYYGYTF.

CDR3 in amino acids: CASSVTSGYNEQFF. In DNA, the CDR3 is TGTGCCAGCAGTGTGACTAGCGGATACAATGAGCAGTTCTTC. J is TRBJ2-1 and V is TRBV6-1, with 9 bases matching TRBD2. The CDR3 covers 14 residues. From germline, CDR1 is MNHNS and CDR2 SASEGT. Trimming at V came to 4 bases and at J to 4 bases, leaving 2 bases not matched to a gene.

The chain couples TRBV30 to TRBJ1-4; D is ambiguous. The V gene lost 3 bases and the J gene lost 10 bases, with 21 bases spanning the gap. CDR1 and CDR2 from the germline V gene are GTSNPN and SVGIG (reference sequence). The CDR3 loop spans 15 amino acids. The CDR3 DNA reads TGTGCCTGGAGCCCTACCCATGTCCCCCCCGGAAAACTGTTTTTT. Amino acids: CAWSPTHVPPGKLFF. Full variable domain (outside the CDR3, taken from reference TRBV30 and TRBJ1-4): SQTIHQWPATLVQPVGSPLSLECTVEGTSNPNLYWYRQAAGRGLQLLFYSVGIGQISSEVPQNLSASRPQDRQFILSSKKLLLSDSGFYLCAWSPTHVPPGKLFFGSGTQLSVL.

The J gene is TRBJ2-1, the V gene TRBV24-1, with 7 positions matching TRBD1. The CDR3 is made up of 14 amino acids. The V gene's germline CDR1 is KGHDR and CDR2 SFDVKD. J lost 6 bases, V lost 9 bases, and 10 bases had no gene match. This CDR3 is CATGQAGLFNEQFF. Written as DNA, the CDR3 is TGTGCCACCGGACAGGCGGGTTTGTTCAATGAGCAGTTCTTC.

This chain uses TRBV5-6 with TRBJ2-3, with TRBD1 matching over 10 bases. CDR1 is SGHDT, CDR2 YYEEEE, per germline. The V gene end was trimmed by 6 bases and the J gene end by 2 bases; junction bases not matched to a gene: 6. CDR3 length equals 15 residues. DNA for the CDR3: TGTGCCAGCAATGACAGGGGGCGCTACACAGATACGCAGTATTTT. Its translation is CASNDRGRYTDTQYF.

V gene TRBV5-6 combines with J gene TRBJ2-2; the D is unclear. Per germline, CDR1 SGHDT and CDR2 YYEEEE. CDR3 length: 11 residues. Trimming stripped 4 bases from V and 3 bases from J, with 1 base between. The CDR3 reads CASSDTGELFF. The CDR3 nucleotides read TGTGCCAGCAGCGACACCGGGGAGCTGTTTTTT.

The J gene is TRBJ1-4, the V gene TRBV9; no clear D gene. Germline V gene sequence: CDR1 SGDLS, CDR2 YYNGEE. The V end lost 0 bases, the J end lost 3 bases, and 9 bases lay between the germline ends. The CDR3 totals 15 residues. CDR3 nucleotide sequence: TGTGCCAGCAGCGTAGGGACTGTCGCTAATGAAAAACTGTTTTTT. Residues: CASSVGTVANEKLFF.

This rearrangement joins TRBV12-3 or TRBV12-4 to TRBJ1-1; D is possibly TRBD1 (6 bases). There are 13 residues in the CDR3. V lost 5 bases, J lost 7 bases, and 14 bases lay in between. This CDR3 is CASSSYRTDEAFF. CDR3 DNA sequence: TGTGCCAGCAGTAGTTATCGGACAGATGAAGCTTTCTTT.

The chain combines TRBV12-3 or TRBV12-4 with TRBJ1-5; 7 bases align to TRBD1. The V gene end was trimmed by 2 bases and the J gene end by 5 bases; junction bases not matched to a gene: 3. The CDR3 length is 14 residues. The CDR3 spells CASSLWDSDQPQHF. CDR3 nucleotide sequence: TGTGCCAGCAGTTTATGGGACAGTGATCAGCCCCAGCATTTT.

V gene TRBV19 combines with J gene TRBJ2-1; D remains unclear. Trimming removed 7 bases from V and 5 bases from J, with 12 bases in between. This CDR3 is 13 amino acids long. Germline V gene sequence: CDR1 LNHDA, CDR2 SQIVND (reference sequence). The CDR3 DNA sequence: TGTGCCAGTACAGTAGGGTGGGACAATGAGCAGTTCTTC. Protein product: CASTVGWDNEQFF.

The chain combines TRBV30 with TRBJ1-2; maybe TRBD1 (5 bases). Germline CDR1 reads GTSNPN; CDR2 reads SVGIG (reference sequence). CDR3 length equals 13 residues. The ends were cut back, 4 bases at V and 5 bases at J, with 14 bases in the middle. The CDR3 here is CAWTPGTVYGYTF. CDR3 DNA: TGTGCCTGGACCCCCGGGACGGTATATGGCTACACCTTC.

The gene calls are TRBV20-1 and TRBJ2-5, with D possibly being TRBD1 (5 bases). The length of the CDR3 is 15 residues. The V end was cut by 0 bases, the J end by 2 bases, with 13 bases between. CDR1 is DFQATT and CDR2 is SNEGSKA in the germline V gene (reference sequence). Here the CDR3 DNA reads TGCAGTGCTAGAGATGACCAGGGCTGGCAAGAGACCCAGTACTTC. It specifies CSARDDQGWQETQYF.

The chain uses TRBV19 and TRBJ2-7; D remains ambiguous. CDR3 length equals 15 residues. Trimming removed 7 bases at V and 0 bases at J, with 16 bases between. CDR1 and CDR2 from the germline V gene are LNHDA and SQIVND (reference sequence). The DNA of the CDR3 is TGTGCCAGTACGGCAGGATACGTGGCCTCCTACGAGCAGTACTTC. Encoded protein: CASTAGYVASYEQYF.

The chain couples TRBV4-3 to TRBJ1-2; D uncertain. CDR3 length equals 14 residues. V was shortened by 4 bases and J by 4 bases, with 13 bases between the two germline ends. Germline loops: CDR1 LGHNA, CDR2 YSLEER. The CDR3 nucleotides read TGCGCCAGCAGCCGGATAGAGGGCTTCTATGGCTACACCTTC. It codes for CASSRIEGFYGYTF.

The gene calls are TRBV7-8 and TRBJ2-1; 13 nucleotides agree with TRBD2. CDR3 length: 19 amino acids. Germline V gives CDR1 SGHVS, CDR2 FQNEAQ. J was trimmed by 0 bases and V by 5 bases; bases with no gene match: 10. The CDR3 reads CASSPGLAGEGSSYNEQFF. The CDR3 bases are TGTGCCAGCAGCCCTGGACTAGCGGGAGAAGGGAGCTCCTACAATGAGCAGTTCTTC.

This rearrangement joins TRBV9 to TRBJ2-2; 15 positions match TRBD2. Germline CDR1 and CDR2: SGDLS and YYNGEE. The CDR3 is 19 residues long. V lost 3 bases to trimming and J lost 0 bases; unmatched junction nucleotides: 6. The CDR3 DNA is TGTGCCAGCAGCGGACGTGGACTAGCGGGAGGGACGAACACCGGGGAGCTGTTTTTT. This translates into CASSGRGLAGGTNTGELFF.

The J gene is TRBJ2-3, the V gene TRBV6-5; 12 bases are a match to TRBD1. CDR3 length equals 18 residues. Unmatched junction bases numbered 13, after V lost 4 bases and J lost 5 bases. CDR1 and CDR2 (germline): MNHEY, SVGAGI. CDR3 in amino acids: CASSSQTPGQGAGDTQYF. CDR3 bases: TGTGCCAGCAGTTCCCAGACCCCGGGACAGGGGGCGGGAGATACGCAGTATTTT.

The chain couples TRBV15 to TRBJ2-2; 14 positions match TRBD2. CDR1 and CDR2 (germline): LNHNV, YYDKDF (reference sequence). The CDR3 spans 17 residues. Trimming cost V 3 bases and J 6 bases; bases outside gene matches: 6. Here the CDR3 reads CATSSNGLAGGAGELFF. In nucleotides, the CDR3 is TGTGCCACCAGCAGCAACGGACTAGCGGGAGGAGCCGGGGAGCTGTTTTTT.

The rearrangement links TRBV9 to TRBJ2-7, with D unclear. The germline CDR1 and CDR2 sequences are SGDLS and YYNGEE. This CDR3 comprises 16 residues. V was clipped by 0 bases and J by 2 bases, with 15 bases between them. In nucleotides, the CDR3 is TGTGCCAGCAGCGTAGAAGGAGCAGGAGACACCTACGAGCAGTACTTC. Translated: CASSVEGAGDTYEQYF.

The chain has TRBV12-3 or TRBV12-4 and TRBJ2-5, with D tentatively TRBD1 or TRBD2 (5 bases each). The V end was cut by 7 bases, the J end by 2 bases, with 17 bases between. The CDR3 runs 15 residues. CDR3 sequence (DNA): TGTGCCAGCATGGCTGGGACCCGCGTTCAAGAGACCCAGTACTTC. This translates into CASMAGTRVQETQYF.

The V call is TRBV29-1, the J call TRBJ2-1; D remains ambiguous. The germline V gene has CDR1 SQVTM and CDR2 ANQGSEA. The CDR3 length is 13 residues. Deletions cut 0 bases from V and 5 bases from J, with 8 bases between. The CDR3 here is CSVEEGRHNEQFF. CDR3 DNA: TGCAGCGTTGAAGAGGGCCGACACAATGAGCAGTTCTTC.

The chain links TRBV25-1 to TRBJ2-7, with 8 bases lining up with TRBD2. V gave up 2 bases and J gave up 0 bases; unmatched junction bases: 0. Germline V gene lookup returns CDR1 MGHDK and CDR2 SYGVNS. The CDR3 is 14 amino acids. The CDR3 here is CASSETSGSYEQYF. CDR3 in DNA: TGTGCCAGCAGTGAAACTAGCGGCTCCTACGAGCAGTACTTC.